The clone carrying this TCR beta chain was recorded a few times. These data come from a study of beta chain features in type 1 diabetes. Reverse transcribing all isolated RNA meant expressed TCRB transcripts were sequenced. Clones were read by immunoSEQ multiplex PCR, and TCRdb kept only the in-frame ones, dropping some. Of about 350,000 clones listed, around a fifth are singletons. V was clipped by 5 bases and J by 2 bases, with 11 bases between them. Per germline, CDR1 LNHNV and CDR2 YYDKDF (reference sequence). The CDR3 runs 14 residues. The chain joins TRBV15 to TRBJ2-3; D call uncertain. The specimen sequenced was naive CD4+ T cells from blood. This TCR was recovered from a woman in her late teens or twenties in good health. Here the CDR3 reads CATSGPTATDTQYF. DNA of the CDR3: TGTGCCACCAGCGGGCCCACAGCCACAGATACGCAGTATTTT.